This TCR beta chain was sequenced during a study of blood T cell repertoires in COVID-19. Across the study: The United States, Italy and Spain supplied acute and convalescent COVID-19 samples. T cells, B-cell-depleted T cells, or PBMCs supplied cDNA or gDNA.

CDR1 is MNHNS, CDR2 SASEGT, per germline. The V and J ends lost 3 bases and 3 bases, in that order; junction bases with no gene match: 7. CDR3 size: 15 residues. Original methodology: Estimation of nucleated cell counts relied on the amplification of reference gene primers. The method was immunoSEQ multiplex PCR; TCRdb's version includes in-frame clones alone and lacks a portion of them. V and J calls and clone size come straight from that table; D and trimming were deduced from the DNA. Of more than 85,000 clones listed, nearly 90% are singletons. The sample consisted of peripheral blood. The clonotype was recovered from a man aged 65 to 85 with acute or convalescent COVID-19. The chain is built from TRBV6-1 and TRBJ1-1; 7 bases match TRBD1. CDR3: CASSDPPGQYTEAFF. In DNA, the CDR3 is TGTGCCAGCAGTGACCCGCCGGGACAGTACACTGAAGCTTTCTTT.